Listed below are T cell receptor beta chains from one sample, sequenced in a study of blood T cell repertoires in COVID-19. The repertoire was sequenced with immunoSEQ multiplex PCR; TCRdb's copy has only in-frame clones and lacks some. The profile shows 360,000 or so clones, around 89% of them singletons. Sequencing input: peripheral blood. Every receptor here comes from a young man with active or convalescent COVID-19. The CDR3 runs from the conserved cysteine through the conserved F or W. D genes are given only for firm matches. Not all rows give a size; the values are once, few, many and, for expanded clones, a class.

NA	TRBV7-6	TRBJ2-7	NA	TGTGCCAGCAGCCGAAGCCGGGCAGGGCCCCACGAGCAGTACTTC	CASSRSRAGPHEQYF
TRBD1	TRBV28	TRBJ2-7	few	TGTGCCAGCAGCCACGGACAGGGGGGCTCCTACGAGCAGTACTTC	CASSHGQGGSYEQYF
TRBD2	TRBV29-1	TRBJ2-1	NA	TGCAGCGTTGGACCCGCGGGAGGGCCGGGAGGGAATGAGCAGTTCTTC	CSVGPAGGPGGNEQFF
TRBD1	TRBV5-4	TRBJ1-1	NA	TGTGCCAGCAGCGGTGAGAGGGGGCTCAACACTGAAGCTTTCTTT	CASSGERGLNTEAFF
TRBD2	TRBV30	TRBJ2-2	NA	TGTGCCTGGAGTCCTAGCGGGAGGGTCGACACCGGGGAGCTGTTTTTT	CAWSPSGRVDTGELFF
NA	TRBV2	TRBJ1-5	NA	TGTGCCAGCTGGGTAGGCCGGGGCAATCAGCCCCAGCATTTT	CASWVGRGNQPQHF
TRBD1	TRBV2	TRBJ2-1	NA	TGTGCCAGTATAGGACAGGAGCTTAACAATGAGCAGTTCTTC	CASIGQELNNEQFF
TRBD1	TRBV2	TRBJ2-7	NA	TGTGCCAGCAGTGCATGGGACAGGGGGCCTTACGAGCAGTACTTC	CASSAWDRGPYEQYF
TRBD1	TRBV6-2/TRBV6-3	TRBJ2-1	NA	TGTGCCAGCAGTTACCTAAGGACAGGGGTTCGGAATGAGCAGTTCTTC	CASSYLRTGVRNEQFF
TRBD1	TRBV4-3	TRBJ1-5	NA	TGCGCCAGCAGCCCCCACACCCGGACAGGGGGTTATGGCAATCAGCCCCAGCATTTT	CASSPHTRTGGYGNQPQHF
TRBD1	TRBV12-3/TRBV12-4	TRBJ1-5	few	TGTGCCAGCAGACTACAGGGGGATCAGCCCCAGCATTTT	CASRLQGDQPQHF
TRBD1	TRBV27	TRBJ1-1	NA	TGTGCCAGCAGTCAGGACAGGGTTTTCCCCACAACTTTGATAGGGGACACTGAAGCTTTCTTT	CASSQDRVFPTTLIGDTEAFF
NA	TRBV19	TRBJ1-6	once	TGTGCCAGCCAGTCGACCGGGGGATATAATTCACCCCTCCACTTT	CASQSTGGYNSPLHF
NA	TRBV6-5	TRBJ2-7	NA	TGTGCCAGCAGTTACCCAGGGGCTGGGTACGAGCAGTACTTC	CASSYPGAGYEQYF
NA	TRBV18	TRBJ2-7	NA	TGTGCCAGCTCACCACCCGGACAGTCCTACGAGCAGTACTTC	CASSPPGQSYEQYF
NA	TRBV19	TRBJ2-7	once	TGTGCCAGTAGTAGACGGCGGGTAGCCTACGAGCAGTACTTC	CASSRRRVAYEQYF
NA	TRBV6-5	TRBJ2-2	NA	TGTGCCAGCAGTTCCGAAGGACAGCTTCATGGGGAGCTGTTTTTT	CASSSEGQLHGELFF
TRBD2	TRBV4-3	TRBJ2-5	NA	TGCGCCAGCAGCCAAGATGGGACTAGCGGAGAGACCCAGTACTTC	CASSQDGTSGETQYF
NA	TRBV28	TRBJ1-2	once	TGTGCCAGCAGTCCCCCCACAGGAGTCTATGGCTACACCTTC	CASSPPTGVYGYTF
NA	TRBV6-4	TRBJ2-7	NA	TGTGCCAGCATGGGGGGTTTGGACCGTAGGGAGCAGTACTTC	CASMGGLDRREQYF
NA	TRBV3-1/TRBV3-2	TRBJ2-1	NA	TGTGCCAGCAGCCCCGGAGGGTGGAATGAGCAGTTCTTC	CASSPGGWNEQFF
TRBD2	TRBV9	TRBJ2-7	NA	TGTGCCAGCAGCGTAGTAGCGGGGCCCTACTACGAGCAGTACTTC	CASSVVAGPYYEQYF
TRBD1	TRBV6-5	TRBJ1-5	NA	TGTGCCAGCAGAAGACAGGGGGCCGGCAATCAGCCCCAGCATTTT	CASRRQGAGNQPQHF
TRBD1	TRBV6-5	TRBJ2-2	NA	TGTGCCAGCAACAGACAGGGGGCAGGGACCGGGGAGCTGTTTTTT	CASNRQGAGTGELFF
TRBD2	TRBV10-3	TRBJ2-1	NA	TGTGCCATCAAGGTCACTAGCGGGATCGGTGAGCAGTTCTTC	CAIKVTSGIGEQFF
NA	TRBV7-2	TRBJ1-5	NA	TGTGCCAGCAGCTTAGTGGGCCCAAATCAGCCCCAGCATTTT	CASSLVGPNQPQHF
NA	TRBV3-1/TRBV3-2	TRBJ2-7	few	TGTGCCAGCAGTAGCTCCTACGAGCAGTACTTC	CASSSSYEQYF